The sequence of this TCR beta chain was determined in a study of OX40 agonist ivuxolimab in advanced cancers. Study in general: Across the patients, intravenous ivuxolimab was delivered every 2 weeks at 0.01 to 10 mg/kg. Dose-escalation patients' cancers were hepatocellular carcinoma, melanoma, renal cell or head and neck cancer. Study-level findings and limits: A proportion of nonresponders additionally exhibited low normalized T-cell clonal expansion. Average numbers of expanded clones were greater in CD8+ T cells than in CD4+.

V shed 5 bases, J shed 4 bases, and the junction held 9 bases outside the gene matches. Germline CDR1 is SGHTA and CDR2 is FQGNSA. The CDR3 length is 15 residues. Here immunoSEQ multiplex PCR was the method, and the copy in TCRdb shows in-frame clones only, minus some. The data contain about 74,000 clones, roughly 90% of them singletons. As concerns this clone: The antigen is unknown.

The rearrangement uses TRBV7-2 and TRBJ2-5; TRBD2 matches at 8 bases. The starting material was CD4+ or CD8+ T cells sorted from blood, obtained in a trial of the OX40 agonist ivuxolimab. This sequence was found in an adult with an advanced solid tumor such as melanoma, head and neck, liver or kidney cancer. The CDR3 spells CASSRMGGGLETQYF. For the CDR3, the DNA is TGTGCCAGCAGCCGCATGGGCGGGGGGTTAGAGACCCAGTACTTC.